These 20 T cell receptor beta chains were sequenced from one sample in a study of T cells in tuberculosis (dated by TCRdb to 2016 to 2019). Libraries were built with the immunoSEQ multiplex PCR assay. In TCRdb, the immuneACCESS table is reduced to in-frame sequences with V and J assigned. These tables do not hold every clone; where another copy was compared, an unresolved V gene accounts for under half, and the others remain unexplained. Within this sample are around 33,000 clones, with less than 95% of them counted one time only. The ten biggest clones cover approximately 8.1% of the sample. The sequenced sample consisted of PBMCs. The receptors come from a donor aged 10-35 years with latent tuberculosis or without tuberculosis infection. Some clones in this sample may be carry-over from other donors' samples.

This clone appeared once. The chain couples TRBV7-2 to TRBJ2-1, with 9 bases fitting TRBD1. There are 14 residues in the CDR3. Germline CDR1 is SGHTA and CDR2 is FQGNSA. V lost 3 bases, J lost 5 bases, and 2 bases stayed unmatched. CDR3 loop: CASSFRDRDNEQFF. CDR3 coding DNA: TGTGCCAGCAGCTTCCGGGACAGGGACAATGAGCAGTTCTTC.

The CDR3, as DNA: TGTGCCAGCAGCCCCAGGACAGGCTCCTACGAGCAGTACTTC. It is translated as CASSPRTGSYEQYF. The V gene is TRBV6-6, the J gene TRBJ2-7; TRBD1 aligns across 7 bases. In germline, CDR1 is MNHNY, CDR2 SVGAGI (reference sequence). V lost 6 bases and J lost 0; bases outside the gene matches: 5. The CDR3 extends over 14 amino acids.

The V and J genes are TRBV10-3 and TRBJ2-7, with a possible D match to TRBD2 (7 bases). Trimming removed 4 bases from V and 2 bases from J, with 15 bases in between. The CDR3 is made up of 15 amino acids. The germline CDR1 and CDR2 sequences are ENHRY and SYGVKD. The CDR3 coding sequence is TGTGCCATCAGTGGGGGGGGCCAGCGCCCCTACGAGCAGTACTTC. As protein: CAISGGGQRPYEQYF.

Written as DNA, the CDR3 is TGTGCCAGCAGCGGGACTGATAGCAATCAGCCCCAGCATTTT. This translates into CASSGTDSNQPQHF. This rearrangement joins TRBV5-5 to TRBJ1-5; maybe TRBD1 (5 bases). This CDR3 has 14 residues. Per the germline V gene, CDR1 is SGHKS and CDR2 is YYEKEE (reference sequence). V was clipped by 4 bases and J by 0 bases, with 8 bases between them.

The gene calls are TRBV2 and TRBJ1-2; D perhaps matches TRBD1 (5 bases). V lost 3 bases to trimming and J lost 4 bases, with 12 bases between them. Germline V CDR1 and CDR2: SNHLY, FYNNEI. CDR3 length equals 14 residues. CDR3 nucleotides: TGTGCCAGCAGTGACAGGGAACGGGCCTATGGCTACACCTTC. Its translation is CASSDRERAYGYTF.

This chain links TRBV25-1 with TRBJ2-7; D unresolved. The V and J ends lost 4 bases and 2 bases respectively, with 12 bases between them. This CDR3 contains 14 residues. CDR1 MGHDK and CDR2 SYGVNS come from the germline V gene. The CDR3: CASSGQARAYEQYF. The CDR3 DNA sequence: TGTGCCAGCAGTGGGCAGGCCCGAGCCTACGAGCAGTACTTC.

A single count supports this clone. The J gene is TRBJ2-2, the V gene TRBV27, with 16 bases lining up with TRBD2. This CDR3 is built from 20 residues. Germline-derived CDR1 and CDR2 are MNHEY and SMNVEV (reference sequence). With V trimmed by 0 bases and J by 2 bases, 6 bases remained unmatched. CDR3 sequence: CASSLSAGTSGGANTGELFF. The CDR3 region has the DNA TGTGCCAGCAGTTTATCCGCCGGGACTAGCGGGGGGGCTAACACCGGGGAGCTGTTTTTT.

The V call is TRBV2, the J call TRBJ2-3; 9 positions agree with TRBD1. J gave up 4 bases and V 4 bases, and 3 bases lay outside the gene matches. The V gene's germline CDR1 is SNHLY and CDR2 FYNNEI. The CDR3 covers 14 residues. Here the CDR3 reads CASSVGQGADTQYF. The CDR3 DNA sequence: TGTGCCAGCAGTGTGGGACAGGGAGCAGATACGCAGTATTTT.

This clone was detected only once. The chain combines TRBV7-9 with TRBJ1-4; TRBD1 matches at 9 bases. Losses at the gene ends were 5 bases for V and 4 bases for J; bases not matched to a gene: 5. The germline CDR1 and CDR2 sequences are SEHNR and FQNEAQ (reference sequence). CDR3 length: 15 amino acids. CDR3 protein: CASSTGQGNNEKLFF. CDR3 nucleotides: TGTGCCAGCAGCACGGGACAGGGTAATAATGAAAAACTGTTTTTT.

The chain joins TRBV14 to TRBJ2-7, with D possibly matching TRBD2 (6 bases). Germline V gene sequence: CDR1 SGHDN, CDR2 FVKESK. This CDR3 comprises 13 residues. V lost 1 base and J 2 bases, leaving 6 bases between the germline ends. CDR3 sequence reads: CASSQGRAYEQYF. As DNA, the CDR3 is TGTGCCAGCAGCCAAGGGAGGGCCTACGAGCAGTACTTC.

The chain is built from TRBV6-6 and TRBJ2-1; 10 bases are a match to TRBD2. The CDR3 covers 15 residues. The V segment lost 6 bases and the J segment 7 bases; nucleotides outside the gene matches: 9. The germline gives CDR1 MNHNY, CDR2 SVGAGI (reference sequence). CDR3 region: CASSPLAGVRNEQFF. DNA for the CDR3: TGTGCCAGCAGCCCTCTAGCGGGGGTTAGAAATGAGCAGTTCTTC.

V is TRBV6-6 and J is TRBJ2-3; TRBD2 matches at 7 bases. There are 16 residues in the CDR3. After removal of 0 bases from V and 4 bases from J, the junction contained 7 bases not matched to a gene. In germline, CDR1 is MNHNY, CDR2 SVGAGI (reference sequence). The CDR3 reads CASSYSRLALSDTQYF. For the CDR3, the DNA is TGTGCCAGCAGTTACTCGAGACTAGCATTATCAGATACGCAGTATTTT.

This clone was seen a handful of times. This rearrangement joins TRBV6-5 to TRBJ1-2, with a weak D call TRBD1 (6 bases). The V gene lost 1 base and the J gene lost 4 bases, with 10 bases spanning the gap. The CDR3 is 14 amino acids. The germline V gene encodes CDR1 MNHEY and CDR2 SVGAGI. This chain's CDR3 is CASSYFAGAYGYTF. CDR3 in DNA: TGTGCCAGCAGTTACTTTGCAGGGGCCTATGGCTACACCTTC.

V gene TRBV27 combines with J gene TRBJ1-2; D might be TRBD1 (6 bases). Germline CDR1 MNHEY, CDR2 SMNVEV (reference sequence). The CDR3 is 14 residues long. Deletions cut 8 bases from V and 0 bases from J, with 13 bases between. In nucleotides, the CDR3 is TGTGCCAGCTCCTCAGGGGCCGCTAACTATGGCTACACCTTC. Residues: CASSSGAANYGYTF.

The V gene is TRBV5-1, the J gene TRBJ2-1; 14 bases are shared with TRBD2. CDR1 and CDR2 from the germline V gene are SGHRS and YFSETQ. The J segment lost 6 bases and the V segment lost 6 bases, leaving 2 bases of the junction unmatched. There are 14 residues in the CDR3. This chain's CDR3 is CASIGLAGGNEQFF. The CDR3 DNA reads as TGCGCCAGCATCGGACTAGCGGGAGGCAATGAGCAGTTCTTC.

This clone was detected only a few times. The same CDR3 can be traced to other DNA sequences in this sample. The chain has TRBV2 and TRBJ1-2; D not certain. Trimming stripped 4 bases from V and 4 bases from J, with 13 bases between. This CDR3 is built from 14 residues. CDR1 is SNHLY, CDR2 FYNNEI, per germline. The CDR3 sequence: CASSVLREAYGYTF. The DNA of the CDR3 is TGTGCCAGCAGTGTTCTGCGGGAGGCCTATGGCTACACCTTC. Supplemented by reference TRBV2 and TRBJ1-2, the full variable domain reads EPEVTQTPSHQVTQMGQEVILRCVPISNHLYFYWYRQILGQKVEFLVSFYNNEISEKSEIFDDQFSVERPDGSNFTLKIRSTKLEDSAMYFCASSVLREAYGYTFGSGTRLTVV.

V gene TRBV6-5 combines with J gene TRBJ1-2; no firm D call. The germline V gene encodes CDR1 MNHEY and CDR2 SVGAGI. This CDR3 region has 12 residues. Trimming cost V 5 bases and J 8 bases, with 12 bases left between them. The CDR3 bases are TGTGCCAGCAGTACAGATCCGCGCGGCTACACCTTC. Its protein is CASSTDPRGYTF.

The chain combines TRBV27 with TRBJ2-1; D is perhaps TRBD2 (5 bases). The CDR3 is 14 amino acids. Germline V lookup: CDR1 MNHEY, CDR2 SMNVEV (reference sequence). Trimming shortened V by 6 bases and J by 6 bases, and 15 bases separated the two germline ends. The CDR3 DNA reads as TGTGCCAGCAGCCACGACCCTGAGGGCAATGAGCAGTTCTTC. Translated: CASSHDPEGNEQFF.

This chain connects TRBV2 to TRBJ2-7; 9 bases line up with TRBD2. The CDR3 runs 14 residues. Trimming took 9 bases from V and 3 from J; bases not matched to a gene: 9. Germline CDR1 and CDR2: SNHLY and FYNNEI. The CDR3 sequence is CASQAGGGVYEQYF. The DNA of the CDR3 is TGTGCCAGTCAAGCGGGGGGCGGGGTCTACGAGCAGTACTTC.

This clone was detected only once. The V gene is TRBV5-1, the J gene TRBJ2-2; D is perhaps TRBD1 (5 bases). Trimming cost V 3 bases and J 2 bases, with 11 bases left between them. This CDR3 spans 15 amino acids. The germline V gene encodes CDR1 SGHRS and CDR2 YFSETQ. This CDR3 is CASSWGQGNTGELFF. The CDR3 DNA reads TGCGCCAGCAGCTGGGGCCAGGGCAACACCGGGGAGCTGTTTTTT.